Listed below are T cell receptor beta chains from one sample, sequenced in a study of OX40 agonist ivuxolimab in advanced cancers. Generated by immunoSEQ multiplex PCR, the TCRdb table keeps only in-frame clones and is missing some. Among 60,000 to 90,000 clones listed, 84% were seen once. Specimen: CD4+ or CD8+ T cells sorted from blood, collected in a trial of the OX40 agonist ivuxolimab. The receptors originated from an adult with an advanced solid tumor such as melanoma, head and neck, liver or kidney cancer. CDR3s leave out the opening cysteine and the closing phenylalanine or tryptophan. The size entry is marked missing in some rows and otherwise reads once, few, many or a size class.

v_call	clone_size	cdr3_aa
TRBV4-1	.	ASSQGPRTGANVLT
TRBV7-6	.	ASSSLRGAGGYT
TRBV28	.	ASSVLTGGAGGYT
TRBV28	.	ATPSRTGKDYGYT
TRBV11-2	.	ASSHDGPPEKLF
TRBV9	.	ASSPRQIMSSGANVLT
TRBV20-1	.	SAPRQDEQY
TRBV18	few	ASSPGPPTDTQY
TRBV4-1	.	ASSQENSGILESYEQY
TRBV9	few	ASSVSATNTGELF
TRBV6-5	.	ASRTRTNLQETQY
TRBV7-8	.	ASSLDTGGYAQPQH
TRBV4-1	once	ASSHEGAGGTTDTQY
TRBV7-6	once	ASSLMSGGTRVEQF
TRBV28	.	ASVSGGEKLF
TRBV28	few	ASSPPGDDQPQH
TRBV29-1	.	SVVTALEAF
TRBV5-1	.	ASSSLTGGRDTQY
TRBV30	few	AWSLGQNTEAF
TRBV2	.	ASRESNQPQH
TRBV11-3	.	ASSTRLGGGELF
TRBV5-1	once	ASSRTESSGNTIY
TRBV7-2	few	ASSPRLAGANEQF
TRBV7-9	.	ASSLGQNEKLF
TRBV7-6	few	ASSIGVTGNTIY
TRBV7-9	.	ASSQSRFYFGNMNTEAF
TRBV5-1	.	ASSLEGDGYT
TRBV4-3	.	ASSQDRRGINEKLF
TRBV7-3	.	ASSPGANQPQH
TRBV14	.	ASSQDIAGETQY
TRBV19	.	ASSLTGGHQPQH
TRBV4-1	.	ASSQDVWAGDYGYT
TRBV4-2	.	ASSLGDRDNQPQH
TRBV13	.	ASRLTGGNTEAF
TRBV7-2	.	ASSLDKNTEAF
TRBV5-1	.	ASSPGTGHADTQY
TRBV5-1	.	ASSLAGGASNYGYT
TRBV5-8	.	ASSLLPGQSYEQY
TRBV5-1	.	ASSYSGSGREKLF
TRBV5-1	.	ASSLGTVSNQPQH
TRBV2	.	ASSALALNEQF
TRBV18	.	ASSPGRQGQETQY
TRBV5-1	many	ASSWSGNESPLH